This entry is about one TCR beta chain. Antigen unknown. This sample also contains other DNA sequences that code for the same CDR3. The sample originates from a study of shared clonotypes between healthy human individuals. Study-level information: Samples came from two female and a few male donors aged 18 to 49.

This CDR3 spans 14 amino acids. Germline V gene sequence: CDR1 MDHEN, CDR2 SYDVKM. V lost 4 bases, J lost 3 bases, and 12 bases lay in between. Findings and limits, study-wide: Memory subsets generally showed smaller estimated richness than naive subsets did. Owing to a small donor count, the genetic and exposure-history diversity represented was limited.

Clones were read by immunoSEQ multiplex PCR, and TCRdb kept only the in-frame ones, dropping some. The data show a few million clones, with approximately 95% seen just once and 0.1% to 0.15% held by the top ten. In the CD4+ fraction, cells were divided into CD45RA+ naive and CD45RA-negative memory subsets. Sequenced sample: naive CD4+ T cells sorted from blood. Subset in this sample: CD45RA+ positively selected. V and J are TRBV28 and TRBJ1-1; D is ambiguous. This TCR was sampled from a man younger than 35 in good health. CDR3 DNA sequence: TGTGCCAGCAGTTCCGGAACGGCGGACACTGAAGCTTTCTTT. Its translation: CASSSGTADTEAFF.